This T cell receptor (beta chain) was sequenced during a study of CD8 T cells in ankylosing spondylitis. General study findings and limits: Earlier reports found some motif variants in synovial fluid and blood in reactive arthritis.

With molecular barcodes, quantitative 5'-RACE was used to make the TCR beta libraries. Each CDR3 protein gets one entry after TCRdb re-called the 5' RACE reads with MiXCR. This table has some 200,000 distinct CDR3 sequences, around 13% appearing once. There are many counts of this clonotype. Its antigen is undetermined. This CDR3 comprises 10 residues. V dropped 4 bases and J dropped 4 bases, with 4 bases sitting between them. CDR1 and CDR2 from the germline V gene are SQVTM and ANQGSEA. The receptor comes from a male donor with ankylosing spondylitis or in good health (not recorded which). The genes are TRBV29-1 and TRBJ1-1; D gene unclear. The source material was blood, either unsorted or a sorted T cell fraction (not recorded which). Here the CDR3 reads CSVVITEAFF. The CDR3 DNA reads as TGCAGCGTTGTGATCACTGAAGCTTTCTTT.